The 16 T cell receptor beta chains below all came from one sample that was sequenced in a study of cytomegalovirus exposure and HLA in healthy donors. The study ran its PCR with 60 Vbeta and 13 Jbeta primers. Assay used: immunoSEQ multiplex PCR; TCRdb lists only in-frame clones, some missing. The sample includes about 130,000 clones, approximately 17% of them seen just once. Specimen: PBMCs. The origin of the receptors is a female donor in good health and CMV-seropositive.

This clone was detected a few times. The CDR3 coding sequence is TGTGCCAGCTCAACAAAGGGACTAGCGGGCGGGAATGAGCAGTTCTTC. This sequence encodes CASSTKGLAGGNEQFF. This chain joins TRBV18 and TRBJ2-1, with TRBD2 matching over 12 bases. Trimming removed 5 bases from V and 7 bases from J; junction bases left unmatched: 9. The CDR3 contains 16 residues. Germline lookup yields CDR1 KGHSH and CDR2 LQKENI.

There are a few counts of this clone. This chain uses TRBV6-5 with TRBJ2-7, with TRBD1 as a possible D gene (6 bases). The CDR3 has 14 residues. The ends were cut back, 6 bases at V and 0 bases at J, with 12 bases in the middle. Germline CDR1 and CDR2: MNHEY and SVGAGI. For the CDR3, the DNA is TGTGCCAGCAGCCCAACAGGGAGCTCCTACGAGCAGTACTTC. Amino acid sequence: CASSPTGSSYEQYF.

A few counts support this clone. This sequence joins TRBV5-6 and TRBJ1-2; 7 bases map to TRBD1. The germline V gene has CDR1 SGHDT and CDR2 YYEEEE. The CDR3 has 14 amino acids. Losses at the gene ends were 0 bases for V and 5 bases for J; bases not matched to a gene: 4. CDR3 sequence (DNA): TGTGCCAGCAGCTTGGTACAGGGGAGTTATGGCTACACCTTC. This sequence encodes CASSLVQGSYGYTF.

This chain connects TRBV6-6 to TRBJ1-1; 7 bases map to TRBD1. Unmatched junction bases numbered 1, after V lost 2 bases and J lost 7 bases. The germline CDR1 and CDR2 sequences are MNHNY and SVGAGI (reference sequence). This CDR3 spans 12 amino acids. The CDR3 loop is CASSYGDSEAFF. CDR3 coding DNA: TGTGCCAGCAGTTACGGGGACAGTGAAGCTTTCTTT.

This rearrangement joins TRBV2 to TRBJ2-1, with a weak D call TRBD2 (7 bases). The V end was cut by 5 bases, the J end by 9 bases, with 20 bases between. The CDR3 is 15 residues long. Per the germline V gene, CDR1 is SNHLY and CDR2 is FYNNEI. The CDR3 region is CASSPQGGGAGEQFF. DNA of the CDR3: TGTGCCAGCAGTCCCCAGGGTGGGGGGGCCGGTGAGCAGTTCTTC.

The DNA of the CDR3 is TGCAGTGCTAGACAGGACAGCACGCAGTATTTT. Its protein product is CSARQDSTQYF. The chain couples TRBV20-1 to TRBJ2-3, with a weak D call TRBD1 (6 bases). CDR3 size: 11 residues. V lost 2 bases to trimming and J lost 9 bases, with 9 bases between them. Looked up from germline, CDR1 is DFQATT and CDR2 is SNEGSKA (reference sequence).

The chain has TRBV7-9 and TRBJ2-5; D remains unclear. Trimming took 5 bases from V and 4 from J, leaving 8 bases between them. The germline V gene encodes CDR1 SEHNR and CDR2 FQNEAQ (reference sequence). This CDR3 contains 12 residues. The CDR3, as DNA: TGTGCCAGCAGCCCGCCGGGAGAGACCCAGTACTTC. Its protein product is CASSPPGETQYF.

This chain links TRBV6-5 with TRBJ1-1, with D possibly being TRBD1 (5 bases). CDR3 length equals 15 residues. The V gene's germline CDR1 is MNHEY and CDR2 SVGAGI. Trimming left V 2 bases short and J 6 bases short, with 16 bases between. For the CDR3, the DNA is TGTGCCAGCAGTTACGTAGCGGGGGGGAATTCTGAAGCTTTCTTT. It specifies CASSYVAGGNSEAFF.

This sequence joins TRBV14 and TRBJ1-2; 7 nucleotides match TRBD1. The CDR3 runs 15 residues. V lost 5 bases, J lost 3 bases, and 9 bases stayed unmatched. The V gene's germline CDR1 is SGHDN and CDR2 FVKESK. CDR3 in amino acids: CASSADRVPYYGYTF. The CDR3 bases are TGTGCCAGCAGCGCAGACAGGGTCCCTTACTATGGCTACACCTTC. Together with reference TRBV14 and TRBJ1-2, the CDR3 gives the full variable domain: EAGVTQFPSHSVIEKGQTVTLRCDPISGHDNLYWYRRVMGKEIKFLLHFVKESKQDESGMPNNRFLAERTGGTYSTLKVQPAELEDSGVYFCASSADRVPYYGYTFGSGTRLTVV.

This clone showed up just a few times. The CDR3 loop reads CASSYSGNRGDTQYF. The CDR3 DNA reads as TGTGCCAGCAGTTATAGCGGGAATCGGGGAGATACGCAGTATTTT. This chain uses TRBV6-5 with TRBJ2-3; 8 nucleotides agree with TRBD2. Germline CDR1 is MNHEY and CDR2 is SVGAGI. The V segment lost 3 bases and the J segment 5 bases; nucleotides outside the gene matches: 7. The CDR3 consists of 15 residues.

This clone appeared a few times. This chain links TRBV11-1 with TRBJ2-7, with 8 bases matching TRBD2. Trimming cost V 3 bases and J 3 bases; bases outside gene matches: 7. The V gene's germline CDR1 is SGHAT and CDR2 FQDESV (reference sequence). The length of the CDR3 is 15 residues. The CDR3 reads CASSFSAGDVYEQYF. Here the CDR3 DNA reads TGTGCCAGCAGCTTCTCAGCGGGAGACGTCTACGAGCAGTACTTC.

Here the CDR3 reads CASSSSTADTQYF. The CDR3 DNA is TGTGCCAGCAGCTCATCGACAGCAGATACGCAGTATTTT. The chain joins TRBV11-3 to TRBJ2-3; possible D gene TRBD1, 5 bases. Trimming removed 4 bases at V and 4 bases at J, with 9 bases between. The CDR3 runs to 13 residues. The V gene's germline CDR1 is SGHNT and CDR2 YENEEA.

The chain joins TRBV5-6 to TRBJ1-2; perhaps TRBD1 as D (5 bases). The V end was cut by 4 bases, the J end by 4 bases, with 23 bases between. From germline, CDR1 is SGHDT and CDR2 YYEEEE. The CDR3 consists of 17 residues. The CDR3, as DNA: TGTGCCAGCAGCCGGGGACGGAATTTGGGGGGAACCTATGGCTACACCTTC. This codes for CASSRGRNLGGTYGYTF.

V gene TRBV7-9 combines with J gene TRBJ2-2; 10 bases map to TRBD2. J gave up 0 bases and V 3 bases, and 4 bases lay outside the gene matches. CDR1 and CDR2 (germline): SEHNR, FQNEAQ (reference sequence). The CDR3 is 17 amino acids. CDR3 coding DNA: TGTGCCAGCAGCTTCATAACTAGCGGGACGAACACCGGGGAGCTGTTTTTT. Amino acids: CASSFITSGTNTGELFF.

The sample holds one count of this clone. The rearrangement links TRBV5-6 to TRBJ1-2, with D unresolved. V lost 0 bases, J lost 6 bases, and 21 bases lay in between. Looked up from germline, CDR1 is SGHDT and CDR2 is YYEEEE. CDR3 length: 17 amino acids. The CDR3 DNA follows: TGTGCCAGCAGCTTGGAGTTAGAAGTTGATCCTAGGAATGGCTACACCTTC. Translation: CASSLELEVDPRNGYTF.

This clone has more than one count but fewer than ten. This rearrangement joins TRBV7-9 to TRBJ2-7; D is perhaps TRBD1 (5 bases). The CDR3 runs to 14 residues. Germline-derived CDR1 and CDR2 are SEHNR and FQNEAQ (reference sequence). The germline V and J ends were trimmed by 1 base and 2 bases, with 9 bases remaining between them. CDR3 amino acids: CASSLVGVTYEQYF. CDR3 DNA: TGTGCCAGCAGCTTAGTAGGGGTTACCTACGAGCAGTACTTC.